These 11 T cell receptor beta chains came from one sample sequenced in a study of technical replicates of blood from a handful of donors. Measured with immunoSEQ multiplex PCR; TCRdb has only the in-frame clones, and not every one. The data hold about 79,000 clones, with more than 85% observed a single time. Material: T cells isolated from PBMCs. All receptors come from a human donor in good health. Some clones in this sample may be carry-over from other donors' samples.

The chain is built from TRBV2 and TRBJ1-2, with 8 bases identical to TRBD1. This CDR3 region has 11 residues. Unmatched junction bases numbered 1, after V lost 6 bases and J lost 7 bases. Germline-derived CDR1 and CDR2 are SNHLY and FYNNEI. The CDR3 bases are TGTGCCAGCAGGGACAGGGTTGGCTACACCTTC. It encodes CASRDRVGYTF. Supplemented by reference TRBV2 and TRBJ1-2, the full variable domain reads EPEVTQTPSHQVTQMGQEVILRCVPISNHLYFYWYRQILGQKVEFLVSFYNNEISEKSEIFDDQFSVERPDGSNFTLKIRSTKLEDSAMYFCASRDRVGYTFGSGTRLTVV.

The V call is TRBV7-3, the J call TRBJ2-7, with 11 bases lining up with TRBD2. The V gene's germline CDR1 is SGHTA and CDR2 FQGTGA. J was trimmed by 5 bases and V by 5 bases; bases with no gene match: 5. The CDR3 has 14 amino acids. CDR3 region: CASSPTSGGNEQYF. The CDR3 coding sequence is TGTGCCAGCAGCCCCACTAGCGGGGGTAACGAGCAGTACTTC.

J is TRBJ2-7 and V is TRBV7-9; D call uncertain. V was cut by 3 bases and J by 3 bases, with 12 bases left in between. The CDR3 sequence is 14 residues long. CDR1 is SEHNR and CDR2 is FQNEAQ in the germline V gene (reference sequence). Written as DNA, the CDR3 is TGTGCCAGCAGCTTGTCAATGGCCAACTACGAGCAGTACTTC. Protein sequence: CASSLSMANYEQYF. Variable domain in full (rest from reference TRBV7-9 and TRBJ2-7): DTGVSQNPRHKITKRGQNVTFRCDPISEHNRLYWYRQTLGQGPEFLTYFQNEAQLEKSRLLSDRFSAERPKGSFSTLEIQRTEQGDSAMYLCASSLSMANYEQYFGPGTRLTVT.

The chain couples TRBV7-9 to TRBJ2-1, with D possibly matching TRBD1 (5 bases). Trimming took off 1 base at V and 4 bases at J, with 23 bases between the two ends. Germline V lookup: CDR1 SEHNR, CDR2 FQNEAQ (reference sequence). This CDR3 comprises 19 residues. The CDR3 DNA reads TGTGCCAGCAGCTTAGGGTTGGGAACAGGCCTAAACTTGTACAATGAGCAGTTCTTC. Amino acid sequence: CASSLGLGTGLNLYNEQFF.

This rearrangement joins TRBV7-6 to TRBJ2-3, with TRBD2 matching over 10 bases. J gave up 4 bases and V 0 bases, and 4 bases lay outside the gene matches. The germline gives CDR1 SGHVS, CDR2 FNYEAQ. The CDR3 contains 16 residues. This chain's CDR3 is CASSLALAGESDTQYF. For the CDR3, the DNA is TGTGCCAGCAGCTTAGCGCTAGCGGGAGAATCAGATACGCAGTATTTT.

The chain combines TRBV12-5 with TRBJ2-7; D uncertain. The CDR3 runs 13 residues. Germline loops: CDR1 LGHNT, CDR2 FRNRAP. With 1 base removed from V and 2 bases from J, the gap between germline ends came to 6 bases. The CDR3 region has the DNA TGTGCTAGTGGTTTGGGACTGACCTACGAGCAGTACTTC. It translates to CASGLGLTYEQYF.

In this sample, this clone turned up once. J is TRBJ2-7 and V is TRBV7-9; TRBD1 aligns across 9 bases. Germline V gives CDR1 SEHNR, CDR2 FQNEAQ (reference sequence). V dropped 5 bases and J dropped 5; count of bases not matched to a gene: 10. CDR3 length equals 15 residues. DNA of the CDR3: TGTGCCAGCAGCCCTGGGACAGGGATTTTAAACGAGCAGTACTTC. Its translation is CASSPGTGILNEQYF.

The gene calls are TRBV25-1 and TRBJ2-3, with D possibly matching TRBD2 (5 bases). V dropped 4 bases and J dropped 1 base, with 6 bases sitting between them. CDR3 length: 13 amino acids. Germline V lookup: CDR1 MGHDK, CDR2 SYGVNS. The CDR3 loop is CASSAAGTDTQYF. CDR3 in DNA: TGTGCCAGCAGTGCAGCGGGCACAGATACGCAGTATTTT.

The chain has TRBV28 and TRBJ1-1; D perhaps matches TRBD1 (6 bases). In germline, CDR1 is MDHEN, CDR2 SYDVKM. V was cut by 2 bases and J by 4 bases, with 11 bases left in between. The CDR3 sequence is 14 residues long. CDR3 amino acids: CASSLRLGGTEAFF. The CDR3 nucleotides read TGTGCCAGCAGTTTACGGCTAGGGGGCACTGAAGCTTTCTTT.

V usage is TRBV30 and J usage is TRBJ2-3; TRBD2 aligns across 7 bases. Germline CDR1 reads GTSNPN; CDR2 reads SVGIG (reference sequence). The CDR3 has 14 residues. The V and J ends lost 4 bases and 5 bases, in that order; junction bases with no gene match: 9. In DNA, the CDR3 is TGTGCCTGGACCCTTGCGGGAGACTTAGATACGCAGTATTTT. Translated: CAWTLAGDLDTQYF.

J is TRBJ2-1 and V is TRBV27; 9 positions match TRBD1. Trimming took 6 bases from V and 4 from J; bases not matched to a gene: 10. The germline V gene encodes CDR1 MNHEY and CDR2 SMNVEV (reference sequence). This CDR3 comprises 16 residues. CDR3 sequence: CASRRPTGGYYNEQFF. The DNA of the CDR3 is TGTGCCAGCAGGCGTCCTACAGGGGGCTATTACAATGAGCAGTTCTTC.